One T cell receptor beta chain is described in this entry. Its matching antigen is unknown. Sorting of CD4+ and CD8+ T cells was performed on PBMCs. Extracted RNA was reverse transcribed into cDNA, the sequencing template. Here immunoSEQ multiplex PCR was the method, and the copy in TCRdb shows in-frame clones only, minus some. The data contain more than 95,000 clones, 40% to 55% of them singletons. Per germline, CDR1 SQVTM and CDR2 ANQGSEA. The junction had 7 bases not matched to a gene; V was cut back by 7 bases and J by 7 bases. The CDR3 is 13 amino acids. The record originates from a study of CD8+ T cells in alopecia areata. Study-wide findings and caveats: Researchers reported that TCR sharing among patients proved less clear than in mice, possibly HLA-linked.

V gene TRBV29-1 combines with J gene TRBJ2-2, with 9 bases that match TRBD1. The TCR comes from a human donor with alopecia areata. The specimen sequenced was NKG2D-low CD8+ T cells sorted from blood. CDR3 coding DNA: TGCAGCGCCGGGACAGGGTATATCGGGGAGCTGTTTTTT. Its protein is CSAGTGYIGELFF.